The next 13 T cell receptor beta chains were all read from a single sample in a study of post-analysis software for immune sequencing data. Researchers reported that TCR beta cDNA libraries carried unique molecular identifiers. TCRdb passed the PCR reads through MiXCR, listing each CDR3 protein once. Among about 770,000 distinct CDR3 sequences listed, about half were seen once. Study-level findings and limits: Patients had higher frequencies than controls of roughly 5 TRBV segments, including TRBV5-6, TRBV5-1 and TRBV20-1.

These receptors' targets are unknown. The specimen sequenced was blood. These receptors all come from a girl aged 5-17 years with multiple sclerosis.

This sequence joins TRBV10-3 and TRBJ2-1; 8 nucleotides line up with TRBD1. The CDR3 consists of 15 residues. Germline V gene lookup returns CDR1 ENHRY and CDR2 SYGVKD. V was pared by 6 bases and J by 5 bases, with 9 bases of the junction left unmatched. CDR3 sequence (DNA): TGTGCCATCAGCCTGACAGGGGAGGTCAACAATGAGCAGTTCTTC. This sequence encodes CAISLTGEVNNEQFF.

The chain couples TRBV24-1 to TRBJ1-5; D uncertain. CDR1 and CDR2 (germline): KGHDR, SFDVKD. V lost 3 bases, J lost 6 bases, and 11 bases lay in between. This CDR3 is built from 14 residues. CDR3 sequence reads: CATSDGGGFQPQHF. In DNA form, the CDR3 reads TGTGCCACCAGTGATGGAGGAGGATTTCAGCCCCAGCATTTT.

This clonotype showed up just a few times. V and J are TRBV15 and TRBJ2-4; a possible D gene is TRBD1 (5 bases). V was trimmed by 3 bases and J by 8 bases, leaving 14 bases between them. Per germline, CDR1 LNHNV and CDR2 YYDKDF (reference sequence). The CDR3 runs 14 residues. CDR3: CATSSRLQGDIQYF. As DNA, the CDR3 is TGTGCCACCAGCAGTAGACTCCAAGGGGACATTCAGTACTTC.

This clonotype was found a few times. The CDR3 bases are TGCAGCGTTGAGGCCCTAGCGGGAAGACCCTACGAGCAGTACTTC. This sequence encodes CSVEALAGRPYEQYF. The gene calls are TRBV29-1 and TRBJ2-4; 9 nucleotides line up with TRBD2. The DNA end is more similar to TRBJ2-7, so the J call may be wrong. The CDR3 has 15 residues. Germline V gives CDR1 SQVTM, CDR2 ANQGSEA.

In regard to this clonotype: One junction end disagrees with the germline gene, perhaps due to a read error. The chain employs TRBV30 and TRBJ2-1; D perhaps matches TRBD1 (5 bases). The CDR3 covers 15 residues. Germline V gene sequence: CDR1 GTSNPN, CDR2 SVGIG (reference sequence). CDR3 sequence (DNA): TGTGCCTGGAGTGTACTCAGGGCCCTGGGTAATGAGCAGGTCTTC. The encoded protein is CAWSVLRALGNEQVF.

The rearrangement joins TRBV5-1 to TRBJ2-1, with 9 bases aligning to TRBD2. V shed 5 bases, J shed 7 bases, and the junction held 13 bases outside the gene matches. The CDR3 contains 16 residues. Germline CDR1 and CDR2: SGHRS and YFSETQ. The CDR3 here is CASSPTVAGEWNEQFF. DNA of the CDR3: TGCGCCAGCAGTCCCACTGTAGCGGGAGAGTGGAATGAGCAGTTCTTC.

This clonotype was counted a single time. The V and J genes are TRBV2 and TRBJ2-1; TRBD1 aligns across 10 bases. After removal of 11 bases from V and 8 bases from J, the junction contained 15 bases not matched to a gene. CDR3 size: 15 residues. CDR1 and CDR2 from the germline V gene are SNHLY and FYNNEI. DNA for the CDR3: TGTGCCGGCCACCACGGGACAGGGGTTAGGGATGAGCAGTTCTTC. As protein: CAGHHGTGVRDEQFF.

The chain joins TRBV7-9 to TRBJ2-7; D may be TRBD1 (6 bases). Trimming cost V 2 bases and J 1 base, with 12 bases left between them. The germline CDR1 and CDR2 sequences are SEHNR and FQNEAQ (reference sequence). CDR3 length equals 15 residues. CDR3 coding DNA: TGTGCCAGCAGCTTAACAGGGCGGCTGTCCTACGAGCAGTACTTC. This sequence encodes CASSLTGRLSYEQYF.

This clonotype was observed a few times. The rearrangement links TRBV7-9 to TRBJ1-2, with D unclear. Germline CDR1 is SEHNR and CDR2 is FQNEAQ (reference sequence). The CDR3 has 13 residues. V lost 4 bases to trimming and J lost 1 base, with 7 bases between them. This CDR3 reads CASSSGFNYGYTF. The CDR3 DNA reads TGTGCCAGCAGCTCCGGTTTTAACTATGGCTACACCTTC.

This clonotype appeared a few times. The chain couples TRBV15 to TRBJ2-3; 8 positions agree with TRBD1. V shed 5 bases and J 1 base; nucleotides not matched to a gene: 5. CDR3 length: 15 residues. Germline CDR1 LNHNV, CDR2 YYDKDF (reference sequence). CDR3 in amino acids: CATSRGTGGTDTQYF. CDR3 in DNA: TGTGCCACCAGCCGTGGGACAGGAGGCACAGATACGCAGTATTTT.

The chain employs TRBV7-2 and TRBJ2-5; D uncertain. V was shortened by 5 bases and J by 4 bases, with 14 bases between the two germline ends. The CDR3 sequence is 14 residues long. Germline CDR1 and CDR2: SGHTA and FQGNSA. CDR3 region: CASSRSGVTETQYF. CDR3 coding DNA: TGTGCCAGCAGCCGAAGTGGGGTTACAGAGACCCAGTACTTC.

The chain is built from TRBV6-1 and TRBJ2-1, with 7 positions matching TRBD2. Germline loops: CDR1 MNHNS, CDR2 SASEGT. The CDR3 spans 14 residues. V was clipped by 2 bases and J by 7 bases; unmatched bases: 5. The CDR3 coding sequence is TGTGCCAGCAGTGAAAGCGGGATTTGGAATGAGCAGTTCTTC. Translating it yields CASSESGIWNEQFF.

This clonotype was seen a few times. The chain is built from TRBV6-1 and TRBJ1-1; 8 nucleotides match TRBD1. This CDR3 has 14 amino acids. Germline V gene lookup returns CDR1 MNHNS and CDR2 SASEGT. Unmatched junction bases numbered 7, after V lost 6 bases and J lost 4 bases. The CDR3 sequence: CASRMDRVVTEAFF. The CDR3 bases are TGTGCCAGCAGGATGGACAGGGTGGTCACTGAAGCTTTCTTT.